This entry features one TCR delta chain sequence. Antigen unknown. The TCRdb record carries a much larger clone's protein, which differs from this DNA's translation at residue 3; a read error is the likely cause, and the protein listed here is the DNA translation. The data are from a study of gammadelta T cells in human blood. Points from the study as a whole: Polyclonal expansion of innate γδ T cells after birth appeared microbially driven.

CDR3 size: 16 residues. Germline CDR1 GEAIGNYY, CDR2 EKD. TCRdb used CATT to re-call clones from the RT-PCR reads. The sample lists 250 to 300 delta-chain clones, 65% to 80% seen once, with 66% in the top ten. This chain connects TRDV2 to TRDJ1; 9 positions agree with TRDD3. The TCR was taken from a human donor. Sequencing was done on a sample of Vgamma9Vdelta2 gamma-delta T cells from adult blood. In nucleotides, the CDR3 is TGTGCCGGTGACACCCTACTGGGGGAGAACACCGATAAACTCATCTTT. Its protein is CAGDTLLGENTDKLIF.